The 12 T cell receptor beta chains reported below all come from one sample, sequenced in a study of blood T cell repertoires in COVID-19. Some clones are missing from TCRdb's copy, which holds only in-frame ones; the method was immunoSEQ multiplex PCR. The sample lists approximately 200,000 clones; approximately 89% were seen once. The sample comprised peripheral blood. The receptor source for this set is a woman aged 25 to 45 with acute or convalescent COVID-19.

This clone has only a few counts. V and J are TRBV18 and TRBJ1-3; D possibly corresponds to TRBD1 (6 bases). The germline V gene encodes CDR1 KGHSH and CDR2 LQKENI. Trimming removed 0 bases from V and 7 bases from J, with 13 bases in between. CDR3 size: 15 residues. CDR3 amino acids: CASSPPNRVLNTIYF. DNA of the CDR3: TGTGCCAGCTCACCACCGAACAGGGTCCTTAACACCATATATTTT.

The gene calls are TRBV4-2 and TRBJ1-6, with D hard to call. V lost 3 bases to trimming and J lost 8 bases, with 8 bases between them. The CDR3 consists of 13 residues. The germline V gene has CDR1 LGHNA and CDR2 YNFKEQ. CDR3 DNA sequence: TGTGCCAGCAGCCAGAACTCGGATTCACCCCTCCACTTT. Its protein product is CASSQNSDSPLHF.

J is TRBJ1-3 and V is TRBV7-3; a weak D match, TRBD1 (6 bases). Germline CDR1 and CDR2: SGHTA and FQGTGA. The V end was cut by 9 bases, the J end by 2 bases, with 29 bases between. CDR3 size: 19 residues. The CDR3 nucleotides are TGTGCCAGGGCGGAACAACAGATTTGGGGGCTTAAAGCTGGAAACACCATATATTTT. This sequence encodes CARAEQQIWGLKAGNTIYF.

The chain joins TRBV29-1 to TRBJ2-1; possible D gene TRBD2, 5 bases. The CDR3 runs 12 residues. Germline CDR1 and CDR2: SQVTM and ANQGSEA. V was clipped by 7 bases and J by 9 bases, with 16 bases between them. The CDR3 protein is CSGAGVFSEQFF. CDR3 DNA: TGCAGCGGTGCCGGGGTTTTTTCTGAGCAGTTCTTC.

The chain couples TRBV6-1 to TRBJ1-6; 7 positions match TRBD1. Germline lookup yields CDR1 MNHNS and CDR2 SASEGT. V was clipped by 4 bases and J by 6 bases; unmatched bases: 9. This CDR3 spans 16 amino acids. The CDR3 DNA follows: TGTGCCAGCAGTGCCCGCTCGACAGGGATTAATTCACCCCTCCACTTT. Translated: CASSARSTGINSPLHF.

This rearrangement joins TRBV9 to TRBJ1-6; D is undetermined. CDR1 and CDR2 (germline): SGDLS, YYNGEE. The CDR3 runs 13 residues. V lost 0 bases, J lost 9 bases, and 7 bases lay in between. The CDR3 sequence is CASSVAPSSPLHF. The CDR3 bases are TGTGCCAGCAGCGTAGCTCCGAGTTCACCCCTCCACTTT.

V gene TRBV11-2 combines with J gene TRBJ1-5, with D maybe TRBD1 (6 bases). The V gene lost 5 bases and the J gene lost 6 bases, with 14 bases spanning the gap. This CDR3 is 14 amino acids long. CDR1 and CDR2 from the germline V gene are SGHAT and FQNNGV. Here the CDR3 reads CASSVQGVGQPQHF. The DNA for the CDR3 is TGTGCCAGCAGCGTACAGGGTGTTGGTCAGCCCCAGCATTTT.

In DNA form, the CDR3 reads TGTGCCAGCAGCCCAGAGGTGGCTGAAGCTTTCTTT. Translated: CASSPEVAEAFF. The J gene is TRBJ1-1, the V gene TRBV7-9; the D is unclear. This CDR3 contains 12 residues. Trimming removed 5 bases at V and 6 bases at J, with 10 bases between. Germline V gene sequence: CDR1 SEHNR, CDR2 FQNEAQ (reference sequence).

The chain couples TRBV6-5 to TRBJ2-7; 9 bases agree with TRBD1. The junction had 4 bases not matched to a gene; V was cut back by 7 bases and J by 3 bases. The CDR3 sequence is 13 residues long. CDR1 and CDR2 (germline): MNHEY, SVGAGI. CDR3 in DNA: TGTGCCAGCAACCGGGACAGGGTCTACGAGCAGTACTTC. Translation: CASNRDRVYEQYF.

V gene TRBV5-1 combines with J gene TRBJ1-4; D unresolved. Trimming took 0 bases from V and 9 from J, leaving 18 bases between them. Germline-derived CDR1 and CDR2 are SGHRS and YFSETQ. CDR3 length: 16 residues. Written as DNA, the CDR3 is TGCGCCAGCAGCTTGGAAGTGGGAGACGGGGAACAAAAACTGTTTTTT. Residues: CASSLEVGDGEQKLFF.

The chain combines TRBV12-3 or TRBV12-4 with TRBJ2-2, with D maybe TRBD1 (6 bases). V was cut by 5 bases and J by 4 bases, with 8 bases left in between. This CDR3 spans 13 amino acids. This CDR3 is CASSPQGTGELFF. The CDR3, as DNA: TGTGCCAGCAGTCCACAGGGCACCGGGGAGCTGTTTTTT.

The chain employs TRBV6-1 and TRBJ1-5, with 7 nucleotides matching TRBD1. Germline CDR1 and CDR2: MNHNS and SASEGT. J gave up 4 bases and V 3 bases, and 6 bases lay outside the gene matches. The CDR3 is 15 amino acids. The chain's CDR3 is CASSEMGQSNQPQHF. The CDR3, as DNA: TGTGCCAGCAGTGAGATGGGACAGTCAAATCAGCCCCAGCATTTT.